This T cell receptor beta chain was identified during a study of blood T cell repertoires in COVID-19. Study in general: The samples span acute and convalescent COVID-19 from the United States, Italy and Spain. Sources were T cells, B-cell-depleted T cells, or PBMCs; the material itself was cDNA or gDNA.

Authors' data handling: Scientists estimated how many nucleated cells there were by amplifying reference gene primers. Assay: immunoSEQ multiplex PCR; the TCRdb copy retains only in-frame clones and omits some. The V and J calls and clone size come from that table; D and trimming were worked out from the DNA. Of about 240,000 clones in the sample, approximately 86% were seen once. Germline V lookup: CDR1 LNHDA, CDR2 SQIVND (reference sequence). This CDR3 is 15 amino acids long. Trimming stripped 5 bases from V and 4 bases from J, with 17 bases between. The sequence was collected from a woman in her 70s with active or convalescent COVID-19. The specimen was peripheral blood. This rearrangement joins TRBV19 to TRBJ2-5, with D possibly matching TRBD2 (6 bases). CDR3 region: CASSPGTGGPETQYF. CDR3 DNA: TGTGCCAGTAGTCCAGGGACTGGCGGGCCAGAGACCCAGTACTTC.